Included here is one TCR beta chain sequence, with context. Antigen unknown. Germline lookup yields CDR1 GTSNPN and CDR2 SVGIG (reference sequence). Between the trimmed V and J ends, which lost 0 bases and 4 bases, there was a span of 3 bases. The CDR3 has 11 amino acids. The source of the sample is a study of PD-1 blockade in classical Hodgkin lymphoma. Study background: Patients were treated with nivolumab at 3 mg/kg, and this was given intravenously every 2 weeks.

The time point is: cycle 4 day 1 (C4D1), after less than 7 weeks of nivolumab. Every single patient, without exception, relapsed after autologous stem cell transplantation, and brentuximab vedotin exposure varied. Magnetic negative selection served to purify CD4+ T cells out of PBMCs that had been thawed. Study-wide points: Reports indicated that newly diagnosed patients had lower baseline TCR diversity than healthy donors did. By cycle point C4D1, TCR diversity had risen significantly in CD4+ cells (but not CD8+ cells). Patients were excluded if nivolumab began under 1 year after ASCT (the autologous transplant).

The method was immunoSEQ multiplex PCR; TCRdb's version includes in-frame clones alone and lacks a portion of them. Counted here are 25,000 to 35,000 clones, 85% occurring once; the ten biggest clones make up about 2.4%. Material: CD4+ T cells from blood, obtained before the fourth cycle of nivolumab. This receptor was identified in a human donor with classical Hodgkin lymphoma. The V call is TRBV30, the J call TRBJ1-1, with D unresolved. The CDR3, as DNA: TGTGCCTGGAGTGTTTCCACTGAAGCTTTCTTT. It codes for CAWSVSTEAFF.